The 13 T cell receptor beta chains presented below share a single source sample, sequenced in a study. MiXCR, applied by TCRdb to the RT-PCR reads, yields one record per CDR3 protein. The data contain more than 550,000 distinct CDR3 sequences, approximately 15% of them singletons. The sample taken for sequencing was memory CD4+ T cells from blood. Receptor source: a female donor in good health, serving as a healthy control.

This clonotype was found many times. CDR3 coding DNA: TGTGCCAGCAGTTCGGGAGTGGGGTTGCCGAATCAGCCCCAGCATTTT. Translation: CASSSGVGLPNQPQHF. The V call is TRBV7-2, the J call TRBJ1-5; no clear D. V lost 6 bases to trimming and J lost 4 bases, with 19 bases between them. Germline V gene data show CDR1 as SGHTA and CDR2 as FQGNSA. The CDR3 is 16 residues long.

The CDR3: CASSQVQGRGTQYF. The CDR3 bases are TGCGCCAGCAGCCAAGTTCAGGGGAGAGGTACACAGTATTTT. The chain joins TRBV4-1 to TRBJ2-3, with D possibly being TRBD1 (6 bases). Between the trimmed V and J ends, which lost 1 base and 12 bases, there was a span of 17 bases. The CDR3 consists of 14 residues. CDR1 and CDR2 (germline): MGHRA, YSYEKL.

The table lists this clonotype with a few counts. V usage is TRBV11-2 and J usage is TRBJ2-7; unclear D gene. The V end lost 3 bases, the J end lost 3 bases, and 12 bases lay between the germline ends. The germline gives CDR1 SGHAT, CDR2 FQNNGV. The CDR3 is made up of 14 amino acids. The CDR3 DNA follows: TGTGCCAGCAGCTTCGGGCCGCGGAGCTACGAGCAGTACTTC. Translated: CASSFGPRSYEQYF.

This clonotype was seen repeatedly, ten times or more. J is TRBJ2-4 and V is TRBV29-1; TRBD1 aligns across 11 bases. J gave up 6 bases and V 6 bases, and 7 bases lay outside the gene matches. Germline V gene data show CDR1 as SQVTM and CDR2 as ANQGSEA. The CDR3 length is 14 residues. As DNA, the CDR3 is TGCAGCGTACGGACAGGGGGCGACATAAACATTCAGTACTTC. This codes for CSVRTGGDINIQYF.

This clonotype was recorded at least ten times. V usage is TRBV12-3 or TRBV12-4 and J usage is TRBJ2-7; 8 positions match TRBD2. There are 15 residues in the CDR3. Trimming removed 3 bases from V and 6 bases from J; junction bases left unmatched: 10. The CDR3 is CASSFNWGLGTEQYF. The CDR3 DNA sequence: TGTGCCAGCAGTTTTAATTGGGGACTAGGGACCGAGCAGTACTTC.

This clonotype has just a few counts. The chain uses TRBV4-3 and TRBJ2-3, with TRBD2 identical over 7 bases. Per germline, CDR1 LGHNA and CDR2 YSLEER. V was pared by 3 bases and J by 3 bases, with 12 bases of the junction left unmatched. The CDR3 consists of 17 residues. CDR3 coding DNA: TGCGCCAGCAGCCACCTTGGGGGGGAGGGCCAAACAGATACGCAGTATTTT. The encoded protein is CASSHLGGEGQTDTQYF.

J is TRBJ1-1 and V is TRBV15, with D perhaps matching TRBD1 (5 bases). Trimming left V 5 bases short and J 2 bases short, with 18 bases between. Germline V lookup: CDR1 LNHNV, CDR2 YYDKDF (reference sequence). There are 16 residues in the CDR3. The CDR3 is CATSHELGPLNTEAFF. CDR3 coding DNA: TGTGCCACCAGCCATGAGTTGGGACCGCTAAACACTGAAGCTTTCTTT.

At least ten counts were recorded for this clonotype. The CDR3 loop is CASSFSWAGANVLTF. Written as DNA, the CDR3 is TGTGCCAGCAGTTTTTCCTGGGCTGGGGCCAACGTCCTGACTTTC. This rearrangement joins TRBV12-3 or TRBV12-4 to TRBJ2-6; D unclear. The CDR3 consists of 15 residues. Deletions cut 3 bases from V and 2 bases from J, with 8 bases between.

This clonotype was observed many times. The chain uses TRBV7-2 and TRBJ2-1, with 7 nucleotides matching TRBD2. CDR3 size: 16 residues. Germline V gene sequence: CDR1 SGHTA, CDR2 FQGNSA. V shed 1 base and J 4 bases; nucleotides not matched to a gene: 7. CDR3 in amino acids: CASSLEISGPYNEQFF. The CDR3 coding sequence is TGTGCCAGCAGCTTAGAGATTAGCGGGCCTTACAATGAGCAGTTCTTC.

This clonotype has a handful of counts. The rearrangement links TRBV18 to TRBJ1-2, with D uncertain. V shed 3 bases and J shed 7 bases, with 12 bases lying between them. The CDR3 is 13 amino acids. Germline assignment: CDR1 KGHSH and CDR2 LQKENI. DNA of the CDR3: TGTGCCAGCTCACCGGAGGTGACTAGTGGCTACACCTTC. This gives the protein CASSPEVTSGYTF.

The chain employs TRBV12-3 or TRBV12-4 and TRBJ1-2, with no clear D. Trimming took 2 bases from V and 5 from J, leaving 9 bases between them. The length of the CDR3 is 13 residues. The CDR3, as DNA: TGTGCCAGCAGTTTAAAGAGTTTTTATGGCTACACCTTC. Translated, it gives CASSLKSFYGYTF.

Turning to this clonotype: This clone may be a read error of a much larger clone one base away. This chain uses TRBV20-1 with TRBJ2-5, with a possible D match to TRBD2 (7 bases). Trimming stripped 4 bases from V and 4 bases from J, with 13 bases between. Germline-derived CDR1 and CDR2 are DFQATT and SNEGSKA (reference sequence). This CDR3 region has 13 residues. CDR3 nucleotide sequence: TGCAGTGCTAAAAACGGGGGGCTAGAGACCCAGTACTTC. It specifies CSAKNGGLETQYF.

The V and J genes are TRBV5-1 and TRBJ2-7; 8 bases match TRBD1. Germline CDR1 reads SGHRS; CDR2 reads YFSETQ. The length of the CDR3 is 13 residues. V trimming: 7 bases; J trimming: 0 bases; junction bases outside the gene matches: 3. CDR3 protein: CASAGQGSYEQYF. The CDR3 DNA is TGCGCCAGCGCTGGACAGGGCTCCTACGAGCAGTACTTC.